This TCR beta chain is drawn from a study of T cells in Graves' hyperthyroidism and ophthalmopathy. Study findings and constraints: Researchers report that a 13 V-J model separated ophthalmopathy from stable hyperthyroidism. Prediction of ophthalmopathy progression came a median approximately 6 months pre-onset.

Trimming stripped 6 bases from V and 8 bases from J, with 16 bases between. The CDR3 runs 14 residues. On this clonotype: Its antigen is unidentified.

Aged 18 to 65, the patients had hyperthyroidism that was newly diagnosed and had lasted under 2 months. There were TCR beta CDR3 regions amplified from RNA transcripts. HTBI primers were the set used in a first-round RT-PCR of the TCR CDR3. TCRdb reanalysed the multiplex PCR reads using MiXCR and keeps one entry per CDR3 protein. The table includes about 540,000 distinct CDR3 sequences, 46% detected once. This clonotype was obtained from a young woman with Graves' hyperthyroidism. The chain uses TRBV12-3 or TRBV12-4 and TRBJ1-4, with D possibly matching TRBD1 (6 bases). Material: peripheral blood or thyroid tissue (not recorded which). The CDR3 DNA reads as TGTGCCAGCAGCCCCGCCGACGGGACAGAAAAACTGTTTTTT. As protein: CASSPADGTEKLFF.